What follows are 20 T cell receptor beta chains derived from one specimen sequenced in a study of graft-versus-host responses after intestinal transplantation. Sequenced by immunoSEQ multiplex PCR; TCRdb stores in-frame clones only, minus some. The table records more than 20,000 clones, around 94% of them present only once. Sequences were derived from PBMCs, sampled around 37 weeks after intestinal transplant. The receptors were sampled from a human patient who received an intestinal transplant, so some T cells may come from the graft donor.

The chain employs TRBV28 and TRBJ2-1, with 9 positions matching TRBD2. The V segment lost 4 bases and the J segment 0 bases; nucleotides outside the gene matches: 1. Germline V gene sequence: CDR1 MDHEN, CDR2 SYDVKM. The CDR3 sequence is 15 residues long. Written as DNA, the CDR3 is TGTGCCAGCAGTTATAGCGGGAGCTCCTACAATGAGCAGTTCTTC. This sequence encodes CASSYSGSSYNEQFF.

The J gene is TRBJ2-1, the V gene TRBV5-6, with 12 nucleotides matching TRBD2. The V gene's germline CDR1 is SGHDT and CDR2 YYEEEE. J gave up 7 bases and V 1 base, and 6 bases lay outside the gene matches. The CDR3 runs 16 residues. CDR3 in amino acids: CASSLKSGLAGNEQFF. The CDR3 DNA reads TGTGCCAGCAGCTTGAAGAGTGGACTAGCGGGGAATGAGCAGTTCTTC. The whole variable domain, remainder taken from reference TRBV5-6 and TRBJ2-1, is DAGVTQSPTHLIKTRGQQVTLRCSPKSGHDTVSWYQQALGQGPQFIFQYYEEEERQRGNFPDRFSGHQFPNYSSELNVNALLLGDSALYLCASSLKSGLAGNEQFFGPGTRLTVL.

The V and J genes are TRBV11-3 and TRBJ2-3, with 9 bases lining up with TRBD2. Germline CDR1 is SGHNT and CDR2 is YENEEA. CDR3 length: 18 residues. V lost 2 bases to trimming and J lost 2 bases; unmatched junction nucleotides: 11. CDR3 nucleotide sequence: TGTGCCAGCAGCTTAACGGTTGGGCTAGCGGGATACACAGATACGCAGTATTTT. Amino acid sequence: CASSLTVGLAGYTDTQYF. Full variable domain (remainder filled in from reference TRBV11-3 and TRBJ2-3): EAGVVQSPRYKIIEKKQPVAFWCNPISGHNTLYWYLQNLGQGPELLIRYENEEAVDDSQLPKDRFSAERLKGVDSTLKIQPAELGDSAVYLCASSLTVGLAGYTDTQYFGPGTRLTVL.

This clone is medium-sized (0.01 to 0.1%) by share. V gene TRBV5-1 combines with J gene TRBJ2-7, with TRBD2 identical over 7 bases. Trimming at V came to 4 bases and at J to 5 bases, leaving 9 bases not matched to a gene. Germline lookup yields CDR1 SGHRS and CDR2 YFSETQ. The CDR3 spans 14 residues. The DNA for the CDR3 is TGCGCCAGCAGCATTACCGGGACTATGGACGAGCAGTACTTC. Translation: CASSITGTMDEQYF.

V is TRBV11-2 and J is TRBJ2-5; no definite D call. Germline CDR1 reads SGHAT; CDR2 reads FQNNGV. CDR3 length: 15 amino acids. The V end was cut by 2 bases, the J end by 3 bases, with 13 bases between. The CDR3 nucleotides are TGTGCCAGCAGCTTATGGGATGGGCAGGAAGAGACCCAGTACTTC. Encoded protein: CASSLWDGQEETQYF.

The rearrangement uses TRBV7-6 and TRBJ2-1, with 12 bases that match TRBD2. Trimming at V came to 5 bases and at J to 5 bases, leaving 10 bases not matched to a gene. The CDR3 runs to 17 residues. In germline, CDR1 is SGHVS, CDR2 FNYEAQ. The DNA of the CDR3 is TGTGCCAGCAGCAACCTAGCGGGAGGGCCATCTAACAATGAGCAGTTCTTC. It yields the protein CASSNLAGGPSNNEQFF.

CDR3 region: CASSPGTSRSSYNEQFF. The CDR3 DNA follows: TGTGCCAGCAGCCCCGGGACTAGCCGGAGCTCCTACAATGAGCAGTTCTTC. The chain is built from TRBV11-2 and TRBJ2-1; 9 bases are a match to TRBD2. Losses at the gene ends were 5 bases for V and 0 bases for J; bases not matched to a gene: 8. Germline values: CDR1 SGHAT, CDR2 FQNNGV. The CDR3 is made up of 17 amino acids.

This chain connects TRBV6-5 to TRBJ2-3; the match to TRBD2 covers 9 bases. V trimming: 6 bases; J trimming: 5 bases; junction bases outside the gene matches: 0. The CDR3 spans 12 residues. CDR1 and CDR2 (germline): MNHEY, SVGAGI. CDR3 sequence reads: CASRREGDTQYF. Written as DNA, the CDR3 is TGTGCCAGCAGGCGGGAGGGAGATACGCAGTATTTT.

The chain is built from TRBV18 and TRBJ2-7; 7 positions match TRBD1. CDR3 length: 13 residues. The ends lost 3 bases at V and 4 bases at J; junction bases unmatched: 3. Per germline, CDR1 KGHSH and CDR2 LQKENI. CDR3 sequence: CASSPRQGYEQYF. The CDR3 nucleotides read TGTGCCAGCTCACCTCGACAGGGTTACGAGCAGTACTTC. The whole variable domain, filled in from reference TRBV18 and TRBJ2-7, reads NAGVMQNPRHLVRRRGQEARLRCSPMKGHSHVYWYRQLPEEGLKFMVYLQKENIIDESGMPKERFSAEFPKEGPSILRIQQVVRGDSAAYFCASSPRQGYEQYFGPGTRLTVT.

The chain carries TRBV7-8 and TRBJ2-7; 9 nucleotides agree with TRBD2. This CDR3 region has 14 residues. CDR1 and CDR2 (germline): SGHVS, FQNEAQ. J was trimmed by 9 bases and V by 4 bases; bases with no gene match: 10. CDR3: CASSSTSGTSVQYF. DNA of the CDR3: TGTGCCAGCAGCTCGACTAGCGGAACCAGCGTGCAGTACTTC.

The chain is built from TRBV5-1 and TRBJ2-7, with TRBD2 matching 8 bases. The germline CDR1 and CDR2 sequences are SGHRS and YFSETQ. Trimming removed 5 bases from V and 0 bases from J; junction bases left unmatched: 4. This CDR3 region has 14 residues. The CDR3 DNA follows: TGCGCCAGCAGATTAGCGGGGTCCTCCTACGAGCAGTACTTC. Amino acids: CASRLAGSSYEQYF.

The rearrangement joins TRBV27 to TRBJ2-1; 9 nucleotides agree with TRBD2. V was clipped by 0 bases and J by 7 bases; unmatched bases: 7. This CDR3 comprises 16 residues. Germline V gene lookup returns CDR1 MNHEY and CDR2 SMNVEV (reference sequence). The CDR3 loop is CASSLSGQREVNEQFF. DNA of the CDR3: TGTGCCAGCAGTTTATCGGGCCAGCGGGAGGTTAATGAGCAGTTCTTC.

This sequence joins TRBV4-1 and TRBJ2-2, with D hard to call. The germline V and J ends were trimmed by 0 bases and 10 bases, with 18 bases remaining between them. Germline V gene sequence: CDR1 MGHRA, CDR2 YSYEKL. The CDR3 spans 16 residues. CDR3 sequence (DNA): TGCGCCAGCAGCCAAGATAAGCCGTTTGGCAGCGAGGAGCTGTTTTTT. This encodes CASSQDKPFGSEELFF.

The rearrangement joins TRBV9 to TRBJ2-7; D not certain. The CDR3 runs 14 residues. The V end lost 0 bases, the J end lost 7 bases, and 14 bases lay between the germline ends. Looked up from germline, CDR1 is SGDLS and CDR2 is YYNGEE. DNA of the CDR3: TGTGCCAGCAGCGTAGAGGGCCTAGGTGGGGAGCAGTACTTC. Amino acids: CASSVEGLGGEQYF.

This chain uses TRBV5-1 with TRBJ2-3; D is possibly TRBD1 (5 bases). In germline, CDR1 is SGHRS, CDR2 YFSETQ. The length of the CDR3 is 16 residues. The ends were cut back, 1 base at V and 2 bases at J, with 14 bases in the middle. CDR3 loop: CASSLQGSTHTDTQYF. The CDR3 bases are TGCGCCAGCAGCTTGCAGGGATCGACACACACAGATACGCAGTATTTT.

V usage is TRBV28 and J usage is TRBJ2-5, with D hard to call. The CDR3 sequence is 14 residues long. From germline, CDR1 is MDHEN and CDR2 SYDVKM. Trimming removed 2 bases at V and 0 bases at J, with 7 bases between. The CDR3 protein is CASSLPTYQETQYF. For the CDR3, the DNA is TGTGCCAGCAGTTTACCTACCTACCAAGAGACCCAGTACTTC.

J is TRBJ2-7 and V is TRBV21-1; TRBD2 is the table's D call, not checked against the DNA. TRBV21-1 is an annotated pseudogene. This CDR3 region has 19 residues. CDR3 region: CASSIGLAGVFFHPYEQYF. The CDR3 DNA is TGTGCCAGCAGCATAGGACTAGCGGGAGTTTTTTTTCACCCTTACGAGCAGTACTTC.

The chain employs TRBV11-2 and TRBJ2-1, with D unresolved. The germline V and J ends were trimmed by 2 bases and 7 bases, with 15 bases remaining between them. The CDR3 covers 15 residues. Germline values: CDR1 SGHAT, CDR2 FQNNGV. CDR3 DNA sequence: TGTGCCAGCAGCTTATCCTTTATTGAGGATAATGAGCAGTTCTTC. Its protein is CASSLSFIEDNEQFF. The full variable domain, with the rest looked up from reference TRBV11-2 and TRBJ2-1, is EAGVAQSPRYKIIEKRQSVAFWCNPISGHATLYWYQQILGQGPKLLIQFQNNGVVDDSQLPKDRFSAERLKGVDSTLKIQPAKLEDSAVYLCASSLSFIEDNEQFFGPGTRLTVL.

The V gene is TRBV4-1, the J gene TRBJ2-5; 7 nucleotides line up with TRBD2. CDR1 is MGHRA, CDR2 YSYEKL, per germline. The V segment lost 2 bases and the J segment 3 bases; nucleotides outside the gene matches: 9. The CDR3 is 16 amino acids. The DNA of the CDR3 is TGCGCCAGCAGCCAATGGTCCGGGACTATGAAAGAGACCCAGTACTTC. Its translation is CASSQWSGTMKETQYF.

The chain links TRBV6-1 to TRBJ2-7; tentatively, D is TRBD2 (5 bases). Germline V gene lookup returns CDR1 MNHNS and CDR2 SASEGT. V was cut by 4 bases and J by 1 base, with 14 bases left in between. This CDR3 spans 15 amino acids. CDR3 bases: TGTGCCAGCAGTGGCAACCGGGGTCCGTCCTACGAGCAGTACTTC. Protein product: CASSGNRGPSYEQYF.